The source of this T cell receptor (beta chain) is a study of shared clonotypes between healthy human individuals. Study conclusions and caveats: Specimens sampled were limited to blood, with tissue repertoires likely differing.

For each subset, genomic DNA was distributed in equal portions over several immunoSEQ plates. Amplification in unsorted PBMC replicate PCRs started from about 320 ng DNA, which equals around 31,000 T cell genomes. Profiling relied on immunoSEQ multiplex PCR, and the TCRdb table lists in-frame clones only, not all of them. The repertoire holds hundreds of thousands of clones, with 70% to 80% as singletons. Regarding this clone: Its cognate antigen is unknown.

V was cut by 3 bases and J by 9 bases, with 15 bases left in between. The CDR3 runs to 14 residues. Germline V gene sequence: CDR1 SEHNR, CDR2 FQNEAQ (reference sequence). Sequenced sample: PBMCs. The TCR originated in a woman in her thirties or forties in good health. Some clones in this sample may be carry-over from other donors' samples. The chain employs TRBV7-9 and TRBJ2-1, with D maybe TRBD2 (6 bases). The DNA of the CDR3 is TGTGCCAGCAGCTTGGCGGGATCAAACGGTGAGCAGTTCTTC. This gives the protein CASSLAGSNGEQFF.